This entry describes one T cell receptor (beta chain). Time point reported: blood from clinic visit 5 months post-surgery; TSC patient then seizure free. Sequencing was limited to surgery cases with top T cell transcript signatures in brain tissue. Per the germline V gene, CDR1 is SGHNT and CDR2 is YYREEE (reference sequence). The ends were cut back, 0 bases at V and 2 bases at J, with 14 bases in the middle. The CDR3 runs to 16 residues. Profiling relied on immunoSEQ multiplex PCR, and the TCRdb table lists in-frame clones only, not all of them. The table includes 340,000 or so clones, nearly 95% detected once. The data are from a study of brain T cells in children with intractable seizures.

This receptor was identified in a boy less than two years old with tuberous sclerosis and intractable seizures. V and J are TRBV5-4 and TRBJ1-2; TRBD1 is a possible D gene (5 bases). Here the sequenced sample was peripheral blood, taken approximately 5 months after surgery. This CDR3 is CASSLGRANTNYGYTF. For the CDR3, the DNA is TGTGCCAGCAGCTTGGGCAGGGCGAACACCAACTATGGCTACACCTTC.